The clone carrying this T cell receptor beta chain appeared once. This CDR3 spans 18 amino acids. CDR1 and CDR2 (germline): SGDLS, YYNGEE. V lost 5 bases and J lost 0; bases outside the gene matches: 7. Authors' processing steps: Reference gene primer amplification gave nucleated cell count estimates. Clones were sequenced by immunoSEQ multiplex PCR, and TCRdb holds only the in-frame ones, with some missing. Clone size and the V and J calls come from that table; the DNA yielded D and trimming. Counted here are roughly 150,000 clones, approximately 92% occurring once; the ten biggest clones make up roughly 3%. This entry comes from a study of blood T cell repertoires in COVID-19. Study overall: The United States, Italy and Spain provided the acute and convalescent COVID-19 samples. T cells, B-cell-depleted T cells, or PBMCs provided the cDNA or gDNA that served as material.

Sequenced input: peripheral blood. The TCR sequence derives from an older woman with active COVID-19. The gene calls are TRBV9 and TRBJ2-1; the match to TRBD2 covers 14 bases. The CDR3 here is CASSAGLAGGVSYNEQFF. In DNA, the CDR3 is TGTGCCAGCAGTGCTGGACTAGCGGGAGGCGTCTCCTACAATGAGCAGTTCTTC.